This T cell receptor beta chain was captured in a study of breast tumors, draining lymph nodes, adjacent tissues. Regarding the study as a whole: Luminal-like breast cancer showed significantly greater tumor-nontumor repertoire similarity than basal-like breast cancer did.

This clonotype has a handful of counts. Its antigen is as yet unknown. Germline assignment: CDR1 MNHEY and CDR2 SVGAGI. V lost 4 bases and J lost 1; bases outside the gene matches: 7. The CDR3 spans 17 residues. TCRdb passed the multiplex PCR reads through MiXCR, listing each CDR3 protein once. The sample lists over 250,000 distinct CDR3 sequences; around 30% were seen once. Breast cancer patients provided tissue from their axillary draining lymph nodes. The sample comprised axillary lymph node tissue. The chain couples TRBV6-5 to TRBJ1-2, with 12 bases identical to TRBD1. The source is a female donor with breast cancer. Some clones in this sample may be carry-over from other donors' samples. This CDR3 is CASSSLGQGASNYGYTF. The DNA for the CDR3 is TGTGCCAGCAGTTCCCTGGGACAGGGGGCAAGTAACTATGGCTACACCTTC.